This entry concerns a single T cell receptor beta chain. The antigen is undetermined. Each CDR3 protein gets one entry after TCRdb re-called the RACE reads with MiXCR. Of 250,000 or so distinct CDR3 sequences listed, about 7.7% were seen once; the top ten hold around 1.2%. The sample is drawn from a study of human T cells and chemical hapten exposure. Study details: Read at 6 days, the patch tests placed 0.01% DPC on the upper back. Per-sample TCR yield variation was attributed mainly to small pooled library volume differences. The study, taken as a whole, reports: Relative to controls, expanded TCRs formed significantly more large CDR3 similarity clusters. Each of the donors had alopecia, so their immune responses may not resemble those of healthy people.

After removal of 5 bases from V and 4 bases from J, the junction contained 4 bases not matched to a gene. The CDR3 spans 14 residues. Germline-derived CDR1 and CDR2 are SEHNR and FQNEAQ (reference sequence). Time point reported: pre-sensitization, week 0. Treatment described: therapeutic diphenylcyclopropenone sensitization with weekly scalp DPC. The chain joins TRBV7-9 to TRBJ1-4, with 7 bases that match TRBD1. This TCR came from a man aged 18-30 years with alopecia areata. Some clones in this sample may be carry-over from other donors' samples. This specimen consisted of whole blood, obtained in connection with sensitization to the hapten diphenylcyclopropenone (DPC). The CDR3 coding sequence is TGTGCCAGCAGCGTGCAGGGGGTTAATGAAAAACTGTTTTTT. It specifies CASSVQGVNEKLFF.